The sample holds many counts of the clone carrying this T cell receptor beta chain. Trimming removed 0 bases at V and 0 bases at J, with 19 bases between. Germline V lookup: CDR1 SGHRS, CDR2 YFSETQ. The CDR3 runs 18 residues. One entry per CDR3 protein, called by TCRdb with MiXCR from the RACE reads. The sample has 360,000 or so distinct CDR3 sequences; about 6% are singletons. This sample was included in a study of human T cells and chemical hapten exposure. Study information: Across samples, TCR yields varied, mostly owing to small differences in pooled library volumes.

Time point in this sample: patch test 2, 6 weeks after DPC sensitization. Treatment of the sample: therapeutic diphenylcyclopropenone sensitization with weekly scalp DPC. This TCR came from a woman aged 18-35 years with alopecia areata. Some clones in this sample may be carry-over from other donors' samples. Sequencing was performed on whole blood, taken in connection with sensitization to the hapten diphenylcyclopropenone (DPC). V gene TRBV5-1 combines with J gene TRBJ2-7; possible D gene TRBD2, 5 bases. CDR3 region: CASSLVGGRSGISYEQYF. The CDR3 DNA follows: TGCGCCAGCAGCTTGGTCGGAGGACGCTCGGGCATCTCCTACGAGCAGTACTTC.